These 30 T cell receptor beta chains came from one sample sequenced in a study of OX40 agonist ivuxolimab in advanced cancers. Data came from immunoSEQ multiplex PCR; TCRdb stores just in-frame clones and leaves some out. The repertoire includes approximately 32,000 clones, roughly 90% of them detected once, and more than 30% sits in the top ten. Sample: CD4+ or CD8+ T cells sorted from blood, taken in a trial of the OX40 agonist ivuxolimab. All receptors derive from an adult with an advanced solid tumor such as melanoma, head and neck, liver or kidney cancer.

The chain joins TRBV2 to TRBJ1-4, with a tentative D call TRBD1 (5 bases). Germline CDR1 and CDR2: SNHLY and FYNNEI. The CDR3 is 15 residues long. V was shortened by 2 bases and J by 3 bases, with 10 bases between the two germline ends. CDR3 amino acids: CASSELRGANEKLFF. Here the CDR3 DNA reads TGTGCCAGCAGTGAACTGAGGGGTGCTAATGAAAAACTGTTTTTT.

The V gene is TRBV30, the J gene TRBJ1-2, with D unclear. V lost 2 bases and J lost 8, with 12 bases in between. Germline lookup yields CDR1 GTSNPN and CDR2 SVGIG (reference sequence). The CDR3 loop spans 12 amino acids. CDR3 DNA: TGTGCCTGGAGTCTAGGGTCCGGAGGCTACACCTTC. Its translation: CAWSLGSGGYTF.

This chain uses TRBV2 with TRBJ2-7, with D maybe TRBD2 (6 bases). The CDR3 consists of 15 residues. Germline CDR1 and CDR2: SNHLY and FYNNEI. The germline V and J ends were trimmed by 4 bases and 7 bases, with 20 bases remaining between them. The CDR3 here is CASSAGTFSHSEQYF. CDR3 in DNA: TGTGCCAGCAGTGCAGGGACTTTTAGCCATTCGGAGCAGTACTTC.

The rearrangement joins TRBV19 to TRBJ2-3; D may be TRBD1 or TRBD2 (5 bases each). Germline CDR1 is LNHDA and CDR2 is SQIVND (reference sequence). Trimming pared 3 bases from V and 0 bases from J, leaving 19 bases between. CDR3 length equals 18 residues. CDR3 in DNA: TGTGCCAGTAGTATTCGACAGCGGCTACTTTCGAGCACAGATACGCAGTATTTT. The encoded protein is CASSIRQRLLSSTDTQYF.

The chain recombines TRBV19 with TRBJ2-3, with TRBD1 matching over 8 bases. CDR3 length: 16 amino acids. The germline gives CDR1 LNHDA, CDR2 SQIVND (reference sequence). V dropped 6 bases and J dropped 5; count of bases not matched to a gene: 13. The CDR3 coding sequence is TGTGCCAGTAGCAGATCGACCAGGGGGCCCGGAGATACGCAGTATTTT. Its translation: CASSRSTRGPGDTQYF. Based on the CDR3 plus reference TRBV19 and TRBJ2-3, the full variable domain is DGGITQSPKYLFRKEGQNVTLSCEQNLNHDAMYWYRQDPGQGLRLIYYSQIVNDFQKGDIAEGYSVSREKKESFPLTVTSAQKNPTAFYLCASSRSTRGPGDTQYFGPGTRLTVL.

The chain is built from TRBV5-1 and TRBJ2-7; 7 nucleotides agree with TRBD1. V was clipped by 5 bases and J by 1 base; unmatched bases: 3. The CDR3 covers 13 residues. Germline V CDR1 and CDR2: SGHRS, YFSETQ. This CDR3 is CASSVTGSYEQYF. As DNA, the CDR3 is TGCGCCAGCAGTGTGACAGGGTCCTACGAGCAGTACTTC.

The CDR3 DNA is TGCGCCAGCATAACGGACCCTTTCGGGGAAGCTTTCTTT. Protein product: CASITDPFGEAFF. This rearrangement joins TRBV10-2 to TRBJ1-1; D remains ambiguous. Germline V CDR1 and CDR2: WSHSY, SAAADI. There are 13 residues in the CDR3. Trimming shortened V by 7 bases and J by 8 bases, and 17 bases separated the two germline ends.

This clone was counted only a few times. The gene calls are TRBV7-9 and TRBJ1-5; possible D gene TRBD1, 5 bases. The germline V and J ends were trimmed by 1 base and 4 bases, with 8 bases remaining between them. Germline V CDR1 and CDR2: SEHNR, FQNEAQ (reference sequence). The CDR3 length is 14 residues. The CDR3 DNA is TGTGCCAGCAGCTTAGGGTGGGGGAATCAGCCCCAGCATTTT. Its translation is CASSLGWGNQPQHF. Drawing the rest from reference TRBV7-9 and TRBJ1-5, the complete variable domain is DTGVSQNPRHKITKRGQNVTFRCDPISEHNRLYWYRQTLGQGPEFLTYFQNEAQLEKSRLLSDRFSAERPKGSFSTLEIQRTEQGDSAMYLCASSLGWGNQPQHFGDGTRLSIL.

This CDR3 is CASSLAPSGGSPSYNEQFF. The CDR3 DNA reads TGTGCCAGCAGCTTAGCACCTAGCGGGGGTTCCCCCTCCTACAATGAGCAGTTCTTC. V and J are TRBV11-2 and TRBJ2-1; 10 bases fit TRBD2. After removal of 1 base from V and 0 bases from J, the junction contained 9 bases not matched to a gene. Germline CDR1 reads SGHAT; CDR2 reads FQNNGV. The CDR3 sequence is 19 residues long.

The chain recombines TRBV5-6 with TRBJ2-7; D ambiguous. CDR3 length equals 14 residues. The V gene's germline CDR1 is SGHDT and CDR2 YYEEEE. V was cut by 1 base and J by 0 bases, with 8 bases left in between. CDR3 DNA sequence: TGTGCCAGCAGCTTGTCTAGTCTCTCCTACGAGCAGTACTTC. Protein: CASSLSSLSYEQYF.

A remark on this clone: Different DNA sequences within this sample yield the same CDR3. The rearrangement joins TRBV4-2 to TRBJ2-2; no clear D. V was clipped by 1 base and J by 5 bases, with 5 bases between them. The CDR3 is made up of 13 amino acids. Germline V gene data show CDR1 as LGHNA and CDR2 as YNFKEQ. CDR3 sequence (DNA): TGTGCCAGCAGCCAAGGCTTGACCGGGGAGCTGTTTTTT. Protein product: CASSQGLTGELFF.

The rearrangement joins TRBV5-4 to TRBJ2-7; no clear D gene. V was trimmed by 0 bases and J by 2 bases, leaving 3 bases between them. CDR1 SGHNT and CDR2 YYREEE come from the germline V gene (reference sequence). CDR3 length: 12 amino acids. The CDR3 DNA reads TGTGCCAGCAGCTTGGAGACCTACGAGCAGTACTTC. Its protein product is CASSLETYEQYF.

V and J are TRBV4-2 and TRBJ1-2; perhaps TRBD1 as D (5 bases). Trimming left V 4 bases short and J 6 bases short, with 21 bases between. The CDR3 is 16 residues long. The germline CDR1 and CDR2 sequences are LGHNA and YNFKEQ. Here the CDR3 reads CASSPGSGPGPNGYTF. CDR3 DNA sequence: TGTGCCAGCAGCCCCGGATCGGGCCCGGGGCCCAATGGCTACACCTTC.

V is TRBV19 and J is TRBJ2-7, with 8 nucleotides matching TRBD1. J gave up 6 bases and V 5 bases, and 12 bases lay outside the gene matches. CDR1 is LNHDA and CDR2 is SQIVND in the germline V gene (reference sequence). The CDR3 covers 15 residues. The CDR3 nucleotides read TGTGCCAGTAGTCCCGGACAGGGAAGGGGCTCCGAGCAGTACTTC. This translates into CASSPGQGRGSEQYF.

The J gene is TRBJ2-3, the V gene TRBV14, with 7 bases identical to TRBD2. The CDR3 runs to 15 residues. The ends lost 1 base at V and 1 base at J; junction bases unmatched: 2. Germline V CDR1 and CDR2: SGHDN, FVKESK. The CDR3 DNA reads TGTGCCAGCAGCCAAGGGCTAGCGGGCACAGATACGCAGTATTTT. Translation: CASSQGLAGTDTQYF.

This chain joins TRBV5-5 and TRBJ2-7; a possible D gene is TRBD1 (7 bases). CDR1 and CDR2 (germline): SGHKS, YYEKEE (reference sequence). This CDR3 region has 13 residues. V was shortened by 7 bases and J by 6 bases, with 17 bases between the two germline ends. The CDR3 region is CASAGQPPLEQYF. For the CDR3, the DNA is TGTGCCAGCGCGGGACAGCCCCCCCTCGAGCAGTACTTC. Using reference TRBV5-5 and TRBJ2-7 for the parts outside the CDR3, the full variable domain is DAGVTQSPTHLIKTRGQQVTLRCSPISGHKSVSWYQQVLGQGPQFIFQYYEKEERGRGNFPDRFSARQFPNYSSELNVNALLLGDSALYLCASAGQPPLEQYFGPGTRLTVT.

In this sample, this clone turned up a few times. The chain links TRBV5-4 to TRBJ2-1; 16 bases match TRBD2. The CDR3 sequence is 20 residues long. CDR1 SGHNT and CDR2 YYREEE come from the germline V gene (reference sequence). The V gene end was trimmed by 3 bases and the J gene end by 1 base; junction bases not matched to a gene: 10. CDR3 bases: TGTGCCAGCAGCTCCCCAGACGGGACTAGCGGGGGGGTGTCCTACAATGAGCAGTTCTTC. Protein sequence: CASSSPDGTSGGVSYNEQFF.

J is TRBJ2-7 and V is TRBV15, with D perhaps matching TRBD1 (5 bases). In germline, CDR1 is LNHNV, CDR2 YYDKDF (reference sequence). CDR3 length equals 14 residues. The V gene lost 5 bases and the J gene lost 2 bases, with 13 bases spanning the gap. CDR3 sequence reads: CATSDSLRPYEQYF. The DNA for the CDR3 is TGTGCCACCAGCGACAGCCTCCGGCCCTACGAGCAGTACTTC. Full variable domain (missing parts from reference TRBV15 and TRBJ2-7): DAMVIQNPRYQVTQFGKPVTLSCSQTLNHNVMYWYQQKSSQAPKLLFHYYDKDFNNEADTPDNFQSRRPNTSFCFLDIRSPGLGDTAMYLCATSDSLRPYEQYFGPGTRLTVT.

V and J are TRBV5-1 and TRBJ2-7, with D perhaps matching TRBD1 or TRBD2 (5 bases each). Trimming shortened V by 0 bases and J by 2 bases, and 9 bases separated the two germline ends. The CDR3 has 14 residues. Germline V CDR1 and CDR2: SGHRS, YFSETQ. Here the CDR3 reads CASSLDGDAYEQYF. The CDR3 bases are TGCGCCAGCAGCTTGGATGGGGACGCCTACGAGCAGTACTTC.

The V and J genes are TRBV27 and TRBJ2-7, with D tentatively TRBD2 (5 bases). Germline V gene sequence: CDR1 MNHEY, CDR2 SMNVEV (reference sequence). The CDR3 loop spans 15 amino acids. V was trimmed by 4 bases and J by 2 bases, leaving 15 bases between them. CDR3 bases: TGTGCCAGCAGTTCCCGGGGTGGCGGGCCCTACGAGCAGTACTTC. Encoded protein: CASSSRGGGPYEQYF.

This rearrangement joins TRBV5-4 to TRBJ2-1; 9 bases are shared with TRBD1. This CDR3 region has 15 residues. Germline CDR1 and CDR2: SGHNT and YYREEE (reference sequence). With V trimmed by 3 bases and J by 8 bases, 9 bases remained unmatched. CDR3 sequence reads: CASSSPGQGSHEQFF. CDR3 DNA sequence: TGTGCCAGCAGCTCTCCGGGACAGGGTAGCCATGAGCAGTTCTTC.

Here the CDR3 DNA reads TGTGCCAGCAGCTTGGATGGCATCTACACCTTC. Encoded protein: CASSLDGIYTF. This chain connects TRBV11-2 to TRBJ1-2; no clear D gene. CDR1 and CDR2 from the germline V gene are SGHAT and FQNNGV. V lost 3 bases and J 10 bases, leaving 9 bases between the germline ends. The CDR3 loop spans 11 amino acids.

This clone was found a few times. The CDR3 loop reads CASSLEGAGQPQHF. CDR3 nucleotides: TGTGCCAGCAGCTTAGAGGGGGCTGGCCAGCCCCAGCATTTT. J is TRBJ1-5 and V is TRBV11-2; possible D gene TRBD1, 6 bases. CDR3 length: 14 amino acids. Germline V gene lookup returns CDR1 SGHAT and CDR2 FQNNGV. Trimming took 0 bases from V and 7 from J, leaving 10 bases between them.

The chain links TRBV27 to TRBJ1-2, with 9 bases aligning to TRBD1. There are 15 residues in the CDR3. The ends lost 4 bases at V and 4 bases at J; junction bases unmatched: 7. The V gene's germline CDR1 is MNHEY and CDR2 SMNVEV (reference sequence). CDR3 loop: CASSSPGQGLYGYTF. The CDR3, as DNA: TGTGCCAGCAGTTCCCCGGGACAGGGCCTCTATGGCTACACCTTC.

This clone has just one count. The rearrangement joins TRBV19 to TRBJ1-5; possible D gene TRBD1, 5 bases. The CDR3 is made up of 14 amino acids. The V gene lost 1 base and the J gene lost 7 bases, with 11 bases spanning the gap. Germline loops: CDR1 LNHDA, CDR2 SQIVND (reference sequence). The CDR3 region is CASSIVGVGQPQHF. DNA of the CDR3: TGTGCCAGTAGTATAGTGGGGGTTGGGCAGCCCCAGCATTTT. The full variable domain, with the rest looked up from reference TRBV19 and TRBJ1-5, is DGGITQSPKYLFRKEGQNVTLSCEQNLNHDAMYWYRQDPGQGLRLIYYSQIVNDFQKGDIAEGYSVSREKKESFPLTVTSAQKNPTAFYLCASSIVGVGQPQHFGDGTRLSIL.

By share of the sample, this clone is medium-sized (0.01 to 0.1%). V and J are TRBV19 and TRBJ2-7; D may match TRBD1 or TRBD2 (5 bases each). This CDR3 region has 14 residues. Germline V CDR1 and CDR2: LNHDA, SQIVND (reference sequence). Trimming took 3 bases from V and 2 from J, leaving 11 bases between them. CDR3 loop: CASSIRDGTYEQYF. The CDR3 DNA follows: TGTGCCAGTAGTATTCGGGACGGAACCTACGAGCAGTACTTC.

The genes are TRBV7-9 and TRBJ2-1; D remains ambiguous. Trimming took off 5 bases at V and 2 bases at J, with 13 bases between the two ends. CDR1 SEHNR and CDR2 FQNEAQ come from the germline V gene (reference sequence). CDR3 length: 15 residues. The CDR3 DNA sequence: TGTGCCAGCAGCCCCACCGGCGAAGCCTACAATGAGCAGTTCTTC. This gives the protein CASSPTGEAYNEQFF.

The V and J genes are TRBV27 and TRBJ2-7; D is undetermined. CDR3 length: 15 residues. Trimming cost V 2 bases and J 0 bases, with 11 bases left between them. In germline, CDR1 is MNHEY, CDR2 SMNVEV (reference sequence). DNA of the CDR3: TGTGCCAGCAGTTTAGCCGGCAAAAGCTCCTACGAGCAGTACTTC. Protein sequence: CASSLAGKSSYEQYF.

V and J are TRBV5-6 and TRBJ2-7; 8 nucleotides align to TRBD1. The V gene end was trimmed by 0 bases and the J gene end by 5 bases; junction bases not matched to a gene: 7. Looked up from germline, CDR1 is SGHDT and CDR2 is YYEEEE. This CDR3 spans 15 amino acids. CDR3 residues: CASSLEDRVSHEQYF. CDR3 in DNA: TGTGCCAGCAGCTTGGAGGACAGGGTATCCCACGAGCAGTACTTC.

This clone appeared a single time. The CDR3 reads CASSLGQGLGGYTF. CDR3 in DNA: TGTGCCAGCAGTTTAGGTCAGGGGCTCGGTGGCTACACCTTC. The gene calls are TRBV27 and TRBJ1-2; the D gene is possibly TRBD1 (6 bases). This CDR3 is 14 amino acids long. Germline CDR1 reads MNHEY; CDR2 reads SMNVEV (reference sequence). V was shortened by 2 bases and J by 7 bases, with 14 bases between the two germline ends.